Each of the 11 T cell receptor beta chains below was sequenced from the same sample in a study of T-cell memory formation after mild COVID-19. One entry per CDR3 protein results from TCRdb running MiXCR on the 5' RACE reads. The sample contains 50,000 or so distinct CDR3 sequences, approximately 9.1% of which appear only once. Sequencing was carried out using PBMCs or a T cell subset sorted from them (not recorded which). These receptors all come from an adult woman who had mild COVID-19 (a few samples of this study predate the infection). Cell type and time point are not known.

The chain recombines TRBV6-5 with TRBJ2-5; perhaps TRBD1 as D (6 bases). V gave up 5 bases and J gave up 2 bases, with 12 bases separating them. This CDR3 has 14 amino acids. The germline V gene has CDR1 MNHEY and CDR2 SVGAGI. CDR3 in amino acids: CASSLRRGQETQYF. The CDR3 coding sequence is TGTGCCAGCAGTCTCCGTAGGGGGCAAGAGACCCAGTACTTC.

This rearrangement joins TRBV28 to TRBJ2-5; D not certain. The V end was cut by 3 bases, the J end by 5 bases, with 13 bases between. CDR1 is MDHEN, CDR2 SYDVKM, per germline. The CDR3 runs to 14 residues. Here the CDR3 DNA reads TGTGCCAGCAGTTTTAGGACCCTACGGGAGACCCAGTACTTC. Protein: CASSFRTLRETQYF.

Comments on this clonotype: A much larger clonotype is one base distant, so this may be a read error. CDR3 protein: CASSPSLASQETKYF. CDR3 sequence (DNA): TGTGCCAGCAGCCCCTCCCTAGCGAGCCAAGAGACCAAGTACTTC. J is TRBJ2-5 and V is TRBV4-2; tentative D call: TRBD2 (6 bases). The CDR3 length is 15 residues. Germline CDR1 reads LGHNA; CDR2 reads YNFKEQ.

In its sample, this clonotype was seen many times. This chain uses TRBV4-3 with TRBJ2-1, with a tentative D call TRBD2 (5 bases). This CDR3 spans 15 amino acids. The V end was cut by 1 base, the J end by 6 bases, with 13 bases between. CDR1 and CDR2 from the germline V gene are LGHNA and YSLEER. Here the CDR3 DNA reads TGCGCCAGCAGCCAAGGAGGGTCTGACGTCAATGAGCAGTTCTTC. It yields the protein CASSQGGSDVNEQFF.

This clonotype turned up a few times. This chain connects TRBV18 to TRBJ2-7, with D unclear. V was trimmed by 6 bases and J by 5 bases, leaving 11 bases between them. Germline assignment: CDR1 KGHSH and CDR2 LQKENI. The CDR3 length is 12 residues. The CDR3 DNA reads TGTGCCAGCTCGCCGGTCGGACACGAGCAGTACTTC. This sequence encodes CASSPVGHEQYF.

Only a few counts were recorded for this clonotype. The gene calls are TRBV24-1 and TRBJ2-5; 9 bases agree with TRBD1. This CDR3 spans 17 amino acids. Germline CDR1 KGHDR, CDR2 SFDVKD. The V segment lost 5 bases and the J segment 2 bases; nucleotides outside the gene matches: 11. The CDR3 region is CATSGGRSGTGQETQYF. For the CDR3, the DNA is TGTGCCACCAGTGGCGGAAGGTCAGGGACAGGGCAAGAGACCCAGTACTTC.

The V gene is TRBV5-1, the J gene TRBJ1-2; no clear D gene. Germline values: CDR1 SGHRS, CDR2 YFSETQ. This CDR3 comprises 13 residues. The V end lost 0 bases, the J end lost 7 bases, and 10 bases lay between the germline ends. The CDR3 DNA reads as TGCGCCAGCAGCTTGGATACTGGCGGTGGCTACACCTTC. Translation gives CASSLDTGGGYTF.

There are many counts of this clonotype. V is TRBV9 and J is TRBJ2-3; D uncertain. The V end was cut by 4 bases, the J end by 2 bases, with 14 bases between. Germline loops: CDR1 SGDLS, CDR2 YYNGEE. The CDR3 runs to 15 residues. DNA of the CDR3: TGTGCCAGCAGCTTACAATCCCTGTCCACAGATACGCAGTATTTT. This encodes CASSLQSLSTDTQYF.

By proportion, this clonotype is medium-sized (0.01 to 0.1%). CDR3 bases: TGTGCCAGCAGTGATCCTCCGTACTTC. Its translation: CASSDPPYF. The chain couples TRBV25-1 to TRBJ2-5; D is uncertain. Germline V gene data show CDR1 as MGHDK and CDR2 as SYGVNS. The CDR3 extends over 9 amino acids. Trimming stripped 3 bases from V and 13 bases from J, with 6 bases between.

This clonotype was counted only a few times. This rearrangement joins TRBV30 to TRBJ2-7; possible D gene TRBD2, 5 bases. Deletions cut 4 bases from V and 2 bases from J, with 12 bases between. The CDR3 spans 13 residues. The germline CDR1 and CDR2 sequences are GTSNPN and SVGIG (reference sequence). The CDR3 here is CAWTAGKTYEQYF. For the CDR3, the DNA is TGTGCCTGGACTGCGGGTAAGACCTACGAGCAGTACTTC.

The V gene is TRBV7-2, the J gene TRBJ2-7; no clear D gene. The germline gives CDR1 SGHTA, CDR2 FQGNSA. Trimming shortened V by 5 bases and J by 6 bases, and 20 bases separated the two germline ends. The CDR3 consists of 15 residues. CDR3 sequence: CASSNQPHLGSEQYF. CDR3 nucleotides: TGTGCCAGCAGCAATCAACCACACCTGGGATCCGAGCAGTACTTC.